This T cell receptor beta chain emerged from a study of regulatory T cells in long-lasting Graves disease. Building of the TCR beta libraries involved iRepertoire HTBI primers and Arm-PCR of CDR3 regions. Authors' methods: Samples revealed roughly 62 TRBV and 15 or so TRBJ segments. TCRdb itself ran the multiplex PCR reads through MiXCR, one entry per CDR3 protein. The V and J calls here are based on TCRdb, not the publication. Among roughly 430,000 distinct CDR3 sequences listed, around 20% were seen once. The V gene's germline CDR1 is SNHLY and CDR2 FYNNEI. This CDR3 is 14 amino acids long. Trimming stripped 6 bases from V and 5 bases from J, with 16 bases between. Broader study findings: Compared with new cases, persistent Graves' patients showed reduced TCR diversity. With persistent disease, TRBV28, TRBJ1-2 and TRBJ2-5 were the favored segments. It was peripheral blood alone, not thyroid tissue, that was studied.

This clonotype was found many times. Its matching antigen is unknown. Noted time point: persistent/refractory GD, antithyroid drugs over 5 years with positive TRAb. From RNA extracted from PBMCs, the TCR library was made. The chain joins TRBV2 to TRBJ2-5, with D possibly being TRBD2 (5 bases). The source material was peripheral blood mononuclear cells (PBMCs), sampled when the disease was refractory, from a patient treated with antithyroid drugs. This TCR was recovered from a female donor with Graves disease. CDR3 protein: CASSQTRDLETQYF. The CDR3 DNA follows: TGTGCCAGCAGCCAAACGAGGGATCTGGAGACCCAGTACTTC.